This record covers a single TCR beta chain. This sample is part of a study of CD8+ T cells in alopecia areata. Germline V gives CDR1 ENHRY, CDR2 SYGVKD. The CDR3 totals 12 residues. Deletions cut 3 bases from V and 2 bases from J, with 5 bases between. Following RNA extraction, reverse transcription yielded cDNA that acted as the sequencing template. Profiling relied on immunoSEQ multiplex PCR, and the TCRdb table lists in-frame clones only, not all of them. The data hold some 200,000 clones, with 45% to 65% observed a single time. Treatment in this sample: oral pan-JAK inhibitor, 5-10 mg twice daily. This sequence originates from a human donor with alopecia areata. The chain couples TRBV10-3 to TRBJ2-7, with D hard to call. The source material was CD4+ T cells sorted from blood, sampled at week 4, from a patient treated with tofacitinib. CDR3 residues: CAISERPYEQYF. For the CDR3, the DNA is TGTGCCATCAGTGAAAGACCCTACGAGCAGTACTTC.